Following are 18 T cell receptor beta chains from one sample sequenced in a study of shared clonotypes between healthy human individuals. Libraries were prepared by immunoSEQ multiplex PCR; TCRdb keeps only in-frame clonotypes and omits some of them. This table holds approximately 2.5 million clones, approximately 93% found once. Material: naive CD4+ T cells from PBMCs. Subset indicated: CD45RA+ positively selected. All receptors come from a man younger than 30 in good health. Some clones in this sample may be carry-over from other donors' samples.

The sample holds one count of this clone. This sequence joins TRBV7-9 and TRBJ2-1; perhaps D is TRBD1 or TRBD2 (5 bases each). V was trimmed by 1 base and J by 7 bases, leaving 14 bases between them. Germline V gene lookup returns CDR1 SEHNR and CDR2 FQNEAQ (reference sequence). The CDR3 length is 15 residues. CDR3 DNA: TGTGCCAGCAGCTTAGATCTTTACTGGGGGAATGAGCAGTTCTTC. It codes for CASSLDLYWGNEQFF. Supplemented by reference TRBV7-9 and TRBJ2-1, the full variable domain reads DTGVSQNPRHKITKRGQNVTFRCDPISEHNRLYWYRQTLGQGPEFLTYFQNEAQLEKSRLLSDRFSAERPKGSFSTLEIQRTEQGDSAMYLCASSLDLYWGNEQFFGPGTRLTVL.

Written as DNA, the CDR3 is TGTGCCAGTAGTTCCTGGACAGCTCCCTATGGCTACACCTTC. Its translation: CASSSWTAPYGYTF. V gene TRBV19 combines with J gene TRBJ1-2; D possibly corresponds to TRBD1 (6 bases). The ends were cut back, 5 bases at V and 4 bases at J, with 14 bases in the middle. The CDR3 is 14 amino acids. Germline V gene data show CDR1 as LNHDA and CDR2 as SQIVND (reference sequence).

The gene calls are TRBV19 and TRBJ1-5; the match to TRBD1 covers 7 bases. V lost 2 bases, J lost 0 bases, and 7 bases stayed unmatched. Germline V gene sequence: CDR1 LNHDA, CDR2 SQIVND (reference sequence). This CDR3 region has 17 residues. The CDR3 nucleotides read TGTGCCAGTAGTATAATTGGGACAGAGGATAGCAATCAGCCCCAGCATTTT. Translation: CASSIIGTEDSNQPQHF.

This chain uses TRBV7-2 with TRBJ2-7; D possibly corresponds to TRBD2 (6 bases). Germline values: CDR1 SGHTA, CDR2 FQGNSA. The CDR3 contains 12 residues. CDR3 region: CATAGNSYEQYF. In DNA form, the CDR3 reads TGTGCGACGGCGGGGAACTCCTACGAGCAGTACTTC.

The V gene is TRBV28, the J gene TRBJ2-1; the D is unclear. Germline CDR1 MDHEN, CDR2 SYDVKM. Trimming stripped 5 bases from V and 3 bases from J, with 5 bases between. CDR3 size: 12 residues. The CDR3 DNA is TGTGCCAGCAGTAAGAGCTACAATGAGCAGTTCTTC. Its protein is CASSKSYNEQFF.

Points on this clone: Other DNA sequences of this sample code for an identical CDR3. The chain uses TRBV28 and TRBJ1-1; D not resolved. From germline, CDR1 is MDHEN and CDR2 SYDVKM. This CDR3 comprises 13 residues. Trimming pared 3 bases from V and 1 base from J, leaving 6 bases between. Here the CDR3 DNA reads TGTGCCAGCAGTTTTGCAGAGAACACTGAAGCTTTCTTT. This encodes CASSFAENTEAFF.

V and J are TRBV5-1 and TRBJ2-1; perhaps TRBD2 as D (7 bases). The CDR3 has 18 residues. V lost 0 bases, J lost 4 bases, and 20 bases lay in between. Germline assignment: CDR1 SGHRS and CDR2 YFSETQ. CDR3 sequence (DNA): TGCGCCAGCAGCTTGGACGGGGGGCGTTATTCGTTATACAATGAGCAGTTCTTC. Protein sequence: CASSLDGGRYSLYNEQFF.

CDR3 nucleotides: TGTGCCTGGAGTTCGGGGGGCGGGTATGGCTACACCTTC. It yields the protein CAWSSGGGYGYTF. The gene calls are TRBV30 and TRBJ1-2; tentatively, D is TRBD1 (6 bases). Germline assignment: CDR1 GTSNPN and CDR2 SVGIG (reference sequence). V was clipped by 2 bases and J by 5 bases, with 12 bases between them. The CDR3 totals 13 residues.

V usage is TRBV29-1 and J usage is TRBJ2-5; tentative D call: TRBD2 (5 bases). In germline, CDR1 is SQVTM, CDR2 ANQGSEA. V gave up 5 bases and J gave up 5 bases, with 6 bases separating them. The CDR3 spans 10 residues. CDR3 in DNA: TGCAGCGTTTGGAGGGAGACCCAGTACTTC. Translated: CSVWRETQYF.

This clone was seen once. The chain employs TRBV2 and TRBJ1-1; D unclear. Trimming shortened V by 6 bases and J by 0 bases, and 8 bases separated the two germline ends. Germline V gene sequence: CDR1 SNHLY, CDR2 FYNNEI. The CDR3 loop spans 13 amino acids. CDR3 in DNA: TGTGCCAGCAGACCGGAGGTGAACACTGAAGCTTTCTTT. It translates to CASRPEVNTEAFF.

The chain carries TRBV4-1 and TRBJ2-5; TRBD1 is a possible D gene (5 bases). Germline values: CDR1 MGHRA, CDR2 YSYEKL. There are 15 residues in the CDR3. V was cut by 0 bases and J by 2 bases, with 10 bases left in between. The CDR3 sequence is CASSQDWAGQETQYF. In DNA form, the CDR3 reads TGCGCCAGCAGCCAAGACTGGGCAGGGCAAGAGACCCAGTACTTC.

The chain joins TRBV4-1 to TRBJ1-4; weak D call: TRBD1 (5 bases). Between the trimmed V and J ends, which lost 4 bases and 0 bases, there was a span of 9 bases. This CDR3 is built from 15 residues. Germline CDR1 is MGHRA and CDR2 is YSYEKL. CDR3 nucleotides: TGCGCCAGCAGCCTCGACAGCGCAACTAATGAAAAACTGTTTTTT. This codes for CASSLDSATNEKLFF.

The genes are TRBV27 and TRBJ2-1; TRBD1 agrees at 9 bases. The ends lost 2 bases at V and 9 bases at J; junction bases unmatched: 2. CDR3 length: 13 residues. CDR1 MNHEY and CDR2 SMNVEV come from the germline V gene (reference sequence). The CDR3 loop is CASSLKGQGEQFF. CDR3 nucleotide sequence: TGTGCCAGCAGTTTAAAGGGACAGGGTGAGCAGTTCTTC.

V is TRBV7-9 and J is TRBJ1-1; maybe TRBD1 (6 bases). CDR3 size: 13 residues. The V gene's germline CDR1 is SEHNR and CDR2 FQNEAQ (reference sequence). The V and J ends lost 8 bases and 0 bases respectively, with 10 bases between them. The CDR3, as DNA: TGTGCCAGCGTTTGGGGGCTGAACACTGAAGCTTTCTTT. This gives the protein CASVWGLNTEAFF. Full variable domain (remainder filled in from reference TRBV7-9 and TRBJ1-1): DTGVSQNPRHKITKRGQNVTFRCDPISEHNRLYWYRQTLGQGPEFLTYFQNEAQLEKSRLLSDRFSAERPKGSFSTLEIQRTEQGDSAMYLCASVWGLNTEAFFGQGTRLTVV.

This chain links TRBV6-4 with TRBJ1-2, with D possibly matching TRBD1 (5 bases). CDR3 length: 15 amino acids. Germline CDR1 is MRHNA and CDR2 is SNTAGT. V was clipped by 0 bases and J by 7 bases, with 15 bases between them. The CDR3 nucleotides read TGTGCCAGCAGTGACTCGCCAGGGTACTTCAGTGGCTACACCTTC. This codes for CASSDSPGYFSGYTF.

This chain connects TRBV7-3 to TRBJ2-3; TRBD1 is a possible D gene (8 bases). This CDR3 is built from 15 residues. Germline CDR1 and CDR2: SGHTA and FQGTGA. Trimming left V 7 bases short and J 4 bases short, with 18 bases between. CDR3: CASTPDRAGADTQYF. The CDR3 DNA reads as TGTGCCAGCACCCCGGACAGGGCGGGGGCAGATACGCAGTATTTT.

Written as DNA, the CDR3 is TGCAGCACGCCGGGACAGGGTTCCTATGGCTACACCTTC. Translated, it gives CSTPGQGSYGYTF. The gene calls are TRBV29-1 and TRBJ1-2, with 9 bases that match TRBD1. The V gene's germline CDR1 is SQVTM and CDR2 ANQGSEA. The length of the CDR3 is 13 residues. Germline trimming cut 8 bases from V and 4 bases from J; bases unmatched to any gene: 8.

This chain uses TRBV14 with TRBJ2-3; no clear D gene. The CDR3 totals 16 residues. The germline gives CDR1 SGHDN, CDR2 FVKESK. Between the trimmed V and J ends, which lost 0 bases and 0 bases, there was a span of 10 bases. CDR3 sequence reads: CASSQDNARSTDTQYF. The CDR3 nucleotides are TGTGCCAGCAGCCAAGATAATGCTAGGAGCACAGATACGCAGTATTTT. Based on the CDR3 plus reference TRBV14 and TRBJ2-3, the full variable domain is EAGVTQFPSHSVIEKGQTVTLRCDPISGHDNLYWYRRVMGKEIKFLLHFVKESKQDESGMPNNRFLAERTGGTYSTLKVQPAELEDSGVYFCASSQDNARSTDTQYFGPGTRLTVL.